The clone carrying this TCR beta chain has just a few counts. The antigen is not known. The sample originates from a study of naive and memory T cell subsets. General study points: The power law exponent of TCR abundance differed between naive and memory cells.

Two oligonucleotides, mixed equimolar, formed the beta constant-region primer covering TRBC1 and TRBC2. Ligated cDNA was amplified by four rounds of PCR with nested alpha and beta constant-region primers and SP2. TCRdb ran MiXCR on the UMI-ligation and nested PCR reads and lists one entry per CDR3 protein. The sample lists some 31,000 distinct CDR3 sequences, 15% to 20% occurring once. The germline V gene has CDR1 DFQATT and CDR2 SNEGSKA (reference sequence). The CDR3 loop spans 13 amino acids. J was trimmed by 9 bases and V by 4 bases; bases with no gene match: 5. The chain couples TRBV20-1 to TRBJ2-1; 11 nucleotides align to TRBD2. What was sequenced was effector memory CD4+ T cells from blood. Regarding subset: effector memory, CD45RA- CD27-. This clonotype was obtained from a human donor in good health. DNA for the CDR3: TGCAGTGCTAAGGTAGCGGGAGGGCCTGAGCAGTTCTTC. This encodes CSAKVAGGPEQFF.